The T cell receptor (beta chain) described here comes from a study of T cells in Graves' hyperthyroidism and ophthalmopathy. About the research overall: Peripheral blood samples were taken at initial diagnosis, prior to any treatment. Regarding the study as a whole: The model forecast ophthalmopathy, anticipating it by a median approximately 6.1 months before onset.

The CDR3 has 12 amino acids. The ends were cut back, 7 bases at V and 5 bases at J, with 11 bases in the middle. Authors of the study amplified TCR beta CDR3 regions from RNA transcripts. Primed by the HTBI set, a first-round RT-PCR was run on the TCR CDR3. TCRdb analysed the multiplex PCR reads with MiXCR anew, one entry per CDR3 protein. The repertoire has 750,000 to 900,000 distinct CDR3 sequences, 38% of them found once; the top ten carry 7.5% to 9.5%. For this clonotype: The target antigen is unknown.

The genes are TRBV12-3 or TRBV12-4 and TRBJ1-1, with D possibly matching TRBD1 (5 bases). The source is a man between 18 and 29 years old with Graves' hyperthyroidism. Source material: blood. The CDR3 coding sequence is TGTGCCAGCATCGGGGGAGGTACTGAAGCTTTCTTT. This sequence encodes CASIGGGTEAFF.